Given below is one T cell receptor beta chain in context. What it binds is unknown. Germline-derived CDR1 and CDR2 are SGHDT and YYEEEE. The ends were cut back, 0 bases at V and 5 bases at J, with 11 bases in the middle. This CDR3 spans 14 amino acids. This entry is derived from a study of cytomegalovirus exposure and HLA in healthy donors. In the PCR, 60 Vbeta and 13 Jbeta primers were used. The method was immunoSEQ multiplex PCR; TCRdb's version includes in-frame clones alone and lacks a portion of them. The sample contains roughly 100,000 clones, under 85% of which appear only once. Findings and limits, study-wide: HLA restriction was apparent for most CMV-associated TCR beta chains in a later analysis. Differences between HLA loci emerged in a later analysis of TCR association rates, with DRB1 most and HLA-C fewest. A few of the chains that were CMV-associated were confirmed in vitro to be specific for CMV antigens.

Sequenced input: PBMCs. This chain joins TRBV5-6 and TRBJ2-5, with a weak D call TRBD1 (6 bases). The receptor was isolated from a man aged 40-50 years in good health and CMV-seronegative. For the CDR3, the DNA is TGTGCCAGCAGCTTGGGCAGGGGTGGGGAGACCCAGTACTTC. Residues: CASSLGRGGETQYF.